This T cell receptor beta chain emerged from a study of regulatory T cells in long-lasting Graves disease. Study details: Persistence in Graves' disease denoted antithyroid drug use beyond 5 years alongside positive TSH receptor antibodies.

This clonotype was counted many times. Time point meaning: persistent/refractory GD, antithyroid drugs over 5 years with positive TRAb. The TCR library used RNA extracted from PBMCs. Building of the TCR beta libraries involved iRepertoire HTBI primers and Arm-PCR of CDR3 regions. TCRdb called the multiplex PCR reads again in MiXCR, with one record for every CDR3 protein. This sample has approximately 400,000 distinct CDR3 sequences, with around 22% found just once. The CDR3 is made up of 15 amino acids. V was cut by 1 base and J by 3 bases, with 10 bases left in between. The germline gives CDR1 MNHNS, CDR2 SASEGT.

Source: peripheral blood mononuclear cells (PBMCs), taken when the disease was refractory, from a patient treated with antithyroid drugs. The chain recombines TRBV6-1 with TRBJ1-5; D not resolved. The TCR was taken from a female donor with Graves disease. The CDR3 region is CASSEGGGLNQPQHF. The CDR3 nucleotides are TGTGCCAGCAGTGAAGGCGGAGGACTCAATCAGCCCCAGCATTTT.